This TCR beta chain was observed in a study of CD8 T cells in Susac syndrome. The CDR3 has 12 residues. With 5 bases removed from V and 4 bases from J, the gap between germline ends came to 9 bases. Germline assignment: CDR1 SEHNR and CDR2 FQNEAQ (reference sequence). Reverse transcription of about 0.45 to 1 ug RNA was carried out with random hexamers. TCRdb re-derived calls from the immunoSEQ multiplex PCR reads in MiXCR, one entry per CDR3 protein. The table includes around 71,000 distinct CDR3 sequences, around 96% detected once. This rearrangement joins TRBV7-9 to TRBJ2-7; a weak D match, TRBD2 (6 bases). The source material was CD4+ T cells from PBMCs. The receptor was isolated from a human donor with multiple sclerosis. The DNA for the CDR3 is TGTGCCAGCAGCCCCGCGGGATACGAGCAGTACTTC. Its protein product is CASSPAGYEQYF.